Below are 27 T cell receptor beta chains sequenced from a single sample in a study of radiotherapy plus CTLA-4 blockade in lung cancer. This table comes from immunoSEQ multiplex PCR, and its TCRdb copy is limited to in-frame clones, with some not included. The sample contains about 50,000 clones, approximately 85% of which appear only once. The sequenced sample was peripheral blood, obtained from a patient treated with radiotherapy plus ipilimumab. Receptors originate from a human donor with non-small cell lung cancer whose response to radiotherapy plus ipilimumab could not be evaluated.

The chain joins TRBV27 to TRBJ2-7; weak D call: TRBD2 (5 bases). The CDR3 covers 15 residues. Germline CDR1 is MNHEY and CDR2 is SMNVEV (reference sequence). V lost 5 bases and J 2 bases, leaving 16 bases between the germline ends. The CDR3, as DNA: TGTGCCAGCAGTCCCATCGAGCGGCAAGCCTACGAGCAGTACTTC. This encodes CASSPIERQAYEQYF.

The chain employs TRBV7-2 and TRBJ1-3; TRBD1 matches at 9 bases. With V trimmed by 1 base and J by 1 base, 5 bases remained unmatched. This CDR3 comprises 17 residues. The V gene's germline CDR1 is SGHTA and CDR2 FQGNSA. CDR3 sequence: CASSLGGQGLSGNTIYF. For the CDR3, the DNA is TGTGCCAGCAGCTTAGGGGGACAGGGTCTTTCTGGAAACACCATATATTTT.

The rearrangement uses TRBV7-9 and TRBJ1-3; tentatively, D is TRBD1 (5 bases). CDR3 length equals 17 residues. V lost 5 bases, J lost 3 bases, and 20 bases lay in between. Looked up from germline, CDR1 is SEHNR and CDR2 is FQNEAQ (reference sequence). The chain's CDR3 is CASSRGAQSNLGNTIYF. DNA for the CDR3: TGTGCCAGCAGCCGTGGGGCACAAAGCAACCTTGGAAACACCATATATTTT.

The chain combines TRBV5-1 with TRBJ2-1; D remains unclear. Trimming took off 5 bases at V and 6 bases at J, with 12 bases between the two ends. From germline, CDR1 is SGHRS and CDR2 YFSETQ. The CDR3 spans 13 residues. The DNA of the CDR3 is TGCGCCAGCAGAACCCCGTTGAGCAATGAGCAGTTCTTC. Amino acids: CASRTPLSNEQFF. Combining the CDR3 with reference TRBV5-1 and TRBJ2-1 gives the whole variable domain KAGVTQTPRYLIKTRGQQVTLSCSPISGHRSVSWYQQTPGQGLQFLFEYFSETQRNKGNFPGRFSGRQFSNSRSEMNVSTLELGDSALYLCASRTPLSNEQFFGPGTRLTVL.

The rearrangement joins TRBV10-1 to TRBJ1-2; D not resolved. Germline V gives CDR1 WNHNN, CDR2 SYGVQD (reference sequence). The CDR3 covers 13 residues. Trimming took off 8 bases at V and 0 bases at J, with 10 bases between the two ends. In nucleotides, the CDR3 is TGCGCCAGCTCCTTTACAGCTAACTATGGCTACACCTTC. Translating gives CASSFTANYGYTF.

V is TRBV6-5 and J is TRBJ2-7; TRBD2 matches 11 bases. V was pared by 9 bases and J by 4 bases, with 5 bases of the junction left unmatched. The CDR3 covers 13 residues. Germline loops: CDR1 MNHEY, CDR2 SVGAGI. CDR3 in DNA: TGTGCCAGTGGGGGACTAGCGGAATACGAGCAGTACTTC. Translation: CASGGLAEYEQYF.

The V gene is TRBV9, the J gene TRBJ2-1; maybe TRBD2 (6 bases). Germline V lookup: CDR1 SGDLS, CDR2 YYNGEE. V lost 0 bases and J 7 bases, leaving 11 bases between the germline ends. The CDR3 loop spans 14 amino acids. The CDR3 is CASSVELARNEQFF. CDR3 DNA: TGTGCCAGCAGCGTAGAACTAGCTCGAAATGAGCAGTTCTTC.

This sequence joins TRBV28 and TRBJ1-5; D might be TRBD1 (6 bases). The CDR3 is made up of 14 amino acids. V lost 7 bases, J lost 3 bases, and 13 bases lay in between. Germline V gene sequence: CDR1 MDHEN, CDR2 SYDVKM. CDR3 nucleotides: TGTGCCAGCAATGAACAGGGCTCCAATCAGCCCCAGCATTTT. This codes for CASNEQGSNQPQHF.

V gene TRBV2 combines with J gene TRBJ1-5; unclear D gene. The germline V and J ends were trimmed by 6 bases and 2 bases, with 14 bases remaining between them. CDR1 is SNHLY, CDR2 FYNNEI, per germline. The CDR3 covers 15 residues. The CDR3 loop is CASRKAGVGNQPQHF. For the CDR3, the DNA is TGTGCCAGCAGGAAGGCCGGGGTAGGCAATCAGCCCCAGCATTTT. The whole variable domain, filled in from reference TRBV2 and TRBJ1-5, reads EPEVTQTPSHQVTQMGQEVILRCVPISNHLYFYWYRQILGQKVEFLVSFYNNEISEKSEIFDDQFSVERPDGSNFTLKIRSTKLEDSAMYFCASRKAGVGNQPQHFGDGTRLSIL.

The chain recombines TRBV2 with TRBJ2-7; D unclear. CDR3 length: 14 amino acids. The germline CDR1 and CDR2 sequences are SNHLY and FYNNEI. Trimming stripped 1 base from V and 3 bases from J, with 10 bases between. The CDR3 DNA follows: TGTGCCAGCAGTGAAGACGGAGAAAGCTACGAGCAGTACTTC. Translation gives CASSEDGESYEQYF.

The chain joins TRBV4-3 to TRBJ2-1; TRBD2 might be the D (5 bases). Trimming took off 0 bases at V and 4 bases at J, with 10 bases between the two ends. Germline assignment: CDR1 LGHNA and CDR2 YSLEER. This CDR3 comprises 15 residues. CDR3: CASSQDRDPYNEQFF. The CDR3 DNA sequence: TGCGCCAGCAGCCAAGACCGGGATCCTTACAATGAGCAGTTCTTC.

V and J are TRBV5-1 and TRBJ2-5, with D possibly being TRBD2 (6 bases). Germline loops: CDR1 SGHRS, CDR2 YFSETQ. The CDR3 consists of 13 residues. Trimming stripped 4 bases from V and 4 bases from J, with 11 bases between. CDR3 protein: CASSAEGRETQYF. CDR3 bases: TGCGCCAGCAGCGCGGAGGGCCGAGAGACCCAGTACTTC.

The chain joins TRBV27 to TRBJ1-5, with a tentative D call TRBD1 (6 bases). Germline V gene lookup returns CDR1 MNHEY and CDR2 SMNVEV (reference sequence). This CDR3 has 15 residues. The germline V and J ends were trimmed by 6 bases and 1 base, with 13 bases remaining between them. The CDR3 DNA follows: TGTGCCAGCAGATCCACAGGGTTGAGCAATCAGCCCCAGCATTTT. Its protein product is CASRSTGLSNQPQHF.

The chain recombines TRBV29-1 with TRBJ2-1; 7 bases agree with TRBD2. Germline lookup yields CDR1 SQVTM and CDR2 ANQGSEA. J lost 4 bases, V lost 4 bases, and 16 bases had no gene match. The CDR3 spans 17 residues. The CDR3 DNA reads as TGCAGCGTTGTGTTGCAGTCGGGACTATCCTCTTACAATGAGCAGTTCTTC. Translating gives CSVVLQSGLSSYNEQFF.

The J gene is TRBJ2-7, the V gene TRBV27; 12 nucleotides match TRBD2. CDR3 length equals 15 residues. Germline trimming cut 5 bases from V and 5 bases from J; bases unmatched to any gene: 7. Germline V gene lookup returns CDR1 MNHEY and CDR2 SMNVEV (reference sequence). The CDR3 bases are TGTGCCAGCAGTCCGGGACTAGCGGGTATCCACGAGCAGTACTTC. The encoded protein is CASSPGLAGIHEQYF.

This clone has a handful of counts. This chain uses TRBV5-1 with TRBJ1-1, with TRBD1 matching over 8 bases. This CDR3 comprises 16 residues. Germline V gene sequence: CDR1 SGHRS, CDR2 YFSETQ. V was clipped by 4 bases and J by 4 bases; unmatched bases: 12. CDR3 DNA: TGCGCCAGCAGCCTGGACAGGGTTGGTCCTGCCACTGAAGCTTTCTTT. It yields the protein CASSLDRVGPATEAFF.

CDR3 coding DNA: TGCAGCGTTGGGAGTGACAGATCTGGGGCCAACGTCCTGACTTTC. Protein sequence: CSVGSDRSGANVLTF. V gene TRBV29-1 combines with J gene TRBJ2-6; D is perhaps TRBD1 (5 bases). The ends were cut back, 4 bases at V and 1 base at J, with 11 bases in the middle. Germline CDR1 SQVTM, CDR2 ANQGSEA. This CDR3 has 15 residues.

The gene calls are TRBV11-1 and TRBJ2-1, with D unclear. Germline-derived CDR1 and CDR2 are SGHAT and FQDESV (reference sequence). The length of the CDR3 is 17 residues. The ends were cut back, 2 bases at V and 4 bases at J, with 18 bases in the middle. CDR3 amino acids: CASSLRSGVARYNEQFF. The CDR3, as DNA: TGTGCCAGCAGCTTACGTTCCGGAGTAGCTAGATACAATGAGCAGTTCTTC.

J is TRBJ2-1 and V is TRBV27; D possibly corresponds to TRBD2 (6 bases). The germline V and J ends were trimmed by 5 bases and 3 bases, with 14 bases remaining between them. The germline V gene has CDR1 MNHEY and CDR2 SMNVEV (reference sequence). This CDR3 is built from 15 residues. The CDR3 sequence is CASSRFETSYNEQFF. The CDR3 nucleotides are TGTGCCAGCAGTCGATTCGAGACTAGCTACAATGAGCAGTTCTTC.

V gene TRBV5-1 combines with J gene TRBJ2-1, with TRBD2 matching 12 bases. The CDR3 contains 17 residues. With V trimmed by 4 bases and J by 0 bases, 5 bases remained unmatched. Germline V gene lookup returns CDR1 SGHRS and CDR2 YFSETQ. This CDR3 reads CASSLTTSGSSYNEQFF. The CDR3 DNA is TGCGCCAGCAGCCTTACGACTAGCGGGAGCTCCTACAATGAGCAGTTCTTC.

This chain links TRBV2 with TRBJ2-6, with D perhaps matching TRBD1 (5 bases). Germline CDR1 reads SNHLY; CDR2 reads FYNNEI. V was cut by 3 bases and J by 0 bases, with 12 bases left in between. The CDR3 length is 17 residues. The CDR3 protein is CASSDEGHISGANVLTF. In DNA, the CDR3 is TGTGCCAGCAGTGATGAAGGACATATCTCTGGGGCCAACGTCCTGACTTTC.

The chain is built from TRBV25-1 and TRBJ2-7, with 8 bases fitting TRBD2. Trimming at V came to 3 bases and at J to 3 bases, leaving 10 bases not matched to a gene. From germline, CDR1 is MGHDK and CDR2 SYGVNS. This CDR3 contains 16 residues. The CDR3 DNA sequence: TGTGCCAGCAGTGACCTAAAACCGGGACTAGTCTACGAGCAGTACTTC. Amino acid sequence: CASSDLKPGLVYEQYF.

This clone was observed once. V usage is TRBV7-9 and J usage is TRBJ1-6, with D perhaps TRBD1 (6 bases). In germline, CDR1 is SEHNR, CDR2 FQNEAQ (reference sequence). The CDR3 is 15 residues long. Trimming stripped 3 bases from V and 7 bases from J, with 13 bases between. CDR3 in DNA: TGTGCCAGCAGCTTTGCCAGGGGTTCCAATTCACCCCTCCACTTT. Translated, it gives CASSFARGSNSPLHF.

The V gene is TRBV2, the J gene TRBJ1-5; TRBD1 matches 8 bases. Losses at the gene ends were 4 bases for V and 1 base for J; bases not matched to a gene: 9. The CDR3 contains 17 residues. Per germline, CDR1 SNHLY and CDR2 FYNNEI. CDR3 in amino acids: CASSGDPGQVSNQPQHF. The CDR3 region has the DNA TGTGCCAGCAGTGGAGACCCGGGACAGGTGAGCAATCAGCCCCAGCATTTT.

The CDR3, as DNA: TGTGCCAGCAGTTTAAAGGCAGGGGGCTGGAGCACTGAAGCTTTCTTT. The encoded protein is CASSLKAGGWSTEAFF. V and J are TRBV27 and TRBJ1-1, with 8 bases that match TRBD1. Germline V gene data show CDR1 as MNHEY and CDR2 as SMNVEV (reference sequence). The CDR3 covers 16 residues. V lost 2 bases and J lost 4; bases outside the gene matches: 9.

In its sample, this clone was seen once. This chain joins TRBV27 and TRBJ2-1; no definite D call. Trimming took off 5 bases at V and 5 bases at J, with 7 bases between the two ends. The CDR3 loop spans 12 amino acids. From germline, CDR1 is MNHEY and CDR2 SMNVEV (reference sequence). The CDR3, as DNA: TGTGCCAGCAGTCGACTCAACAATGAGCAGTTCTTC. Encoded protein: CASSRLNNEQFF.

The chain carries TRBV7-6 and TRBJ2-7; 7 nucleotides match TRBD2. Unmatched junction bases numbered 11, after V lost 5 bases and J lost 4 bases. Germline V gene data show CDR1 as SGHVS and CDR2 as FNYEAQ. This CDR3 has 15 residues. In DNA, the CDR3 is TGTGCCAGCAGCGCGTTGTGGCGGGAGAGGTACGAGCAGTACTTC. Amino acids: CASSALWRERYEQYF.